The clone carrying this T cell receptor (beta chain) was recorded at least ten times. Its antigen remains unknown. A multiplex PCR was run with 60 Vbeta primers and 13 Jbeta primers. The protocol was immunoSEQ multiplex PCR, while the TCRdb copy is restricted to in-frame clones and leaves out a portion. Found here are about 84,000 clones, around three fifths of them singletons; the top ten hold 15%. The source of the sample is a study of cytomegalovirus exposure and HLA in healthy donors. Study context: Membership in the Caucasian-associated ancestry cluster was found for about 84% of 398 genotyped donors. General observations from the study: Reportedly, cytomegalovirus status was diagnosed with high sensitivity and specificity. In a later analysis, TCR beta V- and J-gene trimming was associated with a missense DCLRE1C variant.

The ends were cut back, 0 bases at V and 10 bases at J, with 16 bases in the middle. The CDR3 sequence is 15 residues long. Germline CDR1 and CDR2: MNHEY and SMNVEV (reference sequence). Donors showed nominal health when sampled, although they likely had unrecorded immune exposures. Material for sequencing was PBMCs. This TCR derives from a woman in her thirties or forties in good health and CMV-seropositive. The rearrangement joins TRBV27 to TRBJ2-1, with D uncertain. The CDR3 is CASSLSPLVQSEQFF. The CDR3, as DNA: TGTGCCAGCAGTTTATCCCCCCTAGTTCAGAGCGAGCAGTTCTTC.